The clone carrying this TCR beta chain has only a few counts. The data belong to a study of cytomegalovirus exposure and HLA in healthy donors. Per germline, CDR1 GTSNPN and CDR2 SVGIG (reference sequence). The CDR3 sequence is 18 residues long. The V segment lost 1 base and the J segment 6 bases; nucleotides outside the gene matches: 16. The study ran its PCR with 60 Vbeta and 13 Jbeta primers. The assay was immunoSEQ multiplex PCR, and TCRdb's table has in-frame clones only and misses some. The table has 76,000 or so clones, 70% to 80% seen once. The sample was PBMCs. The receptor's source is a man between 25 and 39 years old in good health and CMV-seronegative. V is TRBV30 and J is TRBJ2-1; TRBD2 aligns across 9 bases. The CDR3 region is CAWSGGVAGAPRGNEQFF. The CDR3 DNA reads TGTGCCTGGAGTGGGGGTGTAGCGGGGGCTCCGCGTGGCAATGAGCAGTTCTTC.